The text below deals with one TCR beta chain. Its specificity is unknown. Indicated treatment: roughly 20 received Ad26.COV2.S at low or high dose, single or two shots; roughly five received placebo; per-sample allocation not given. Day 63 after the first injection of vaccine or placebo was the sampling time. This table comes from immunoSEQ multiplex PCR, and its TCRdb copy is limited to in-frame clones, with some not included. The sample lists approximately 350,000 clones; 87% were seen once. This record belongs to a study of Ad26.COV2.S vaccination and SARS-CoV-2 variants. Whole-study context: Vaccine-arm donor from the placebo-controlled COV1001 Ad26.COV2.S trial. The study, taken as a whole, reports: Post-vaccination spike-specific CD8+ and CD4+ T cell responses reportedly had substantial breadth. Vaccine recipients showed a spike-specific TCR breadth that was higher than in placebo recipients. Analyses that measured TCR breadth and depth may have underestimated total T cell responses.

Trimming removed 2 bases from V and 7 bases from J, with 9 bases in between. CDR3 length equals 13 residues. The V gene's germline CDR1 is MNHEY and CDR2 SMNVEV (reference sequence). The sequences come from peripheral blood, collected in a trial of Ad26.COV2.S vaccine versus placebo. The TCR sequence derives from a person aged 18-60 years who received the Ad26.COV2.S COVID-19 vaccine or a placebo. The gene calls are TRBV27 and TRBJ1-5; D call uncertain. CDR3 protein: CASSLGVGQPQHF. The CDR3 DNA reads TGTGCCAGCAGTTTAGGGGTGGGACAGCCCCAGCATTTT.